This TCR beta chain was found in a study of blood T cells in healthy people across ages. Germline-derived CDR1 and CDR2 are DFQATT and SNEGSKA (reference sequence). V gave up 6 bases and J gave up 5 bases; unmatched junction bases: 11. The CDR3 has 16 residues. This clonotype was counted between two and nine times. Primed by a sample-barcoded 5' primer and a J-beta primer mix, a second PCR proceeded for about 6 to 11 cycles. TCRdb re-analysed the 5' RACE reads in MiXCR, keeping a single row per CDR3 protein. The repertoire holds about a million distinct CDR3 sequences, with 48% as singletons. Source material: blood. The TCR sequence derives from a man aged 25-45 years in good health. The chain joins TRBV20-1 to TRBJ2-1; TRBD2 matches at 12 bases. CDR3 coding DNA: TGCAGTGCCCGCCCCCGTAGGACTAGCGGGGACAATGAGCAGTTCTTC. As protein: CSARPRRTSGDNEQFF.